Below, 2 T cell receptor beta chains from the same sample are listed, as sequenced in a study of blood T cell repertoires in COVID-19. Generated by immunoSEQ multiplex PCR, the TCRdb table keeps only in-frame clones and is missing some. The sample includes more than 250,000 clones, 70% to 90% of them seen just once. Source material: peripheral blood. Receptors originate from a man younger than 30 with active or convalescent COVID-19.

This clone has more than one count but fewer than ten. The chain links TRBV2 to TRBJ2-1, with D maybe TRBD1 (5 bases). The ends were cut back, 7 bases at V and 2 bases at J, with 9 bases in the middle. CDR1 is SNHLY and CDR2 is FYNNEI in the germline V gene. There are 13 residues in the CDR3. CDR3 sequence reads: CASKGLAYNEQFF. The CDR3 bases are TGTGCCAGCAAGGGGTTGGCCTACAATGAGCAGTTCTTC.

This CDR3 reads CASSDGSGLQETQYF. The DNA of the CDR3 is TGCGCCAGCAGTGACGGGTCAGGGCTGCAAGAGACCCAGTACTTC. The genes are TRBV10-1 and TRBJ2-5; a weak D match, TRBD1 (5 bases). The CDR3 is 15 residues long. Trimming pared 3 bases from V and 2 bases from J, leaving 13 bases between. Germline V gene lookup returns CDR1 WNHNN and CDR2 SYGVQD (reference sequence).